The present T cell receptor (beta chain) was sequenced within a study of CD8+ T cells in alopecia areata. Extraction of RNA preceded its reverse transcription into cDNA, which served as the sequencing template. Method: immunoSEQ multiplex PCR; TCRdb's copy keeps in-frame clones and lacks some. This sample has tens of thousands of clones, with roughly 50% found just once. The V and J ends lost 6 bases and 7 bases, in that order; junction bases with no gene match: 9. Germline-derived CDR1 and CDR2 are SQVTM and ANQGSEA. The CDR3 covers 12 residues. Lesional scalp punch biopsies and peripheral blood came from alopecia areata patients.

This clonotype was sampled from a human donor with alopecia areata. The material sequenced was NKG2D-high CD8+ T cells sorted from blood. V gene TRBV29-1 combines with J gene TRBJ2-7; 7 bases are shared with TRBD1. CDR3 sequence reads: CSVETGSGEQYF. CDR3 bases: TGCAGCGTAGAGACAGGGTCGGGGGAGCAGTACTTC.